Ten or more counts support the clone carrying this T cell receptor beta chain. These data belong to a study of low-dose radiotherapy and immunotherapy resistance in tumors. At the level of the study: Each patient was administered nivolumab intravenously at 240 mg, which was a flat dose, every two weeks, along with intravenous ipilimumab at 1 mg/kg every six weeks.

Alpha and beta chains were covered, as first-strand cDNA relied on TRAV- and TRBV-specific primers. TCRs were amplified for approximately 21 PCR cycles with a constant-region primer and V-primer adapter. TCRdb redid the calling of the reads with MiXCR, one entry per CDR3 protein. The table has 55,000 to 65,000 distinct CDR3 sequences, approximately 26% seen once; the top ten hold 6.6%. As to time point: before trial treatment. The receptor was isolated from a male donor with rectosigmoid adenocarcinoma. Here the sequenced sample was PBMCs, taken before treatment.

CDR3 amino acids: CASGGQGGYNEQFF. The DNA for the CDR3 is TGTGCCAGCGGCGGACAGGGAGGGTACAATGAGCAGTTCTTC. The chain recombines TRBV6-2 or TRBV6-3 with TRBJ2-1; perhaps TRBD1 as D (8 bases). Germline lookup yields CDR1 MNHEY and CDR2 SVGEGT. V gave up 8 bases and J gave up 4 bases, with 15 bases separating them. There are 14 residues in the CDR3.